Listed here are 30 T cell receptor beta chains from one sample, sequenced in a study of cytomegalovirus exposure and HLA in healthy donors. Primers included in the PCR were 60 Vbeta and 13 Jbeta primers. Using immunoSEQ multiplex PCR, the repertoire was profiled, and TCRdb retains in-frame clones only, with some absent. In the table there are 120,000 or so clones, about 68% of which are singletons. The sequencing input was PBMCs. These receptor sequences come from a man in his forties in good health and CMV-seropositive.

The chain joins TRBV21-1 to TRBJ1-4. TRBV21-1 is flagged as a pseudogene. The CDR3 length is 14 residues. CDR3 DNA sequence: TGTGCCAGCAGCCCCACCCCGGGGGATGAAAAACTGTTTTTT. Amino acid sequence: CASSPTPGDEKLFF.

The CDR3 protein is CASSQAGIGETQYF. The CDR3 DNA sequence: TGCGCCAGCAGCCAAGCAGGGATCGGAGAGACCCAGTACTTC. The rearrangement uses TRBV4-1 and TRBJ2-5, with a possible D match to TRBD1 (5 bases). The CDR3 covers 14 residues. Germline values: CDR1 MGHRA, CDR2 YSYEKL. The germline V and J ends were trimmed by 1 base and 4 bases, with 10 bases remaining between them.

In this sample, this clone turned up a few times. V is TRBV10-3 and J is TRBJ2-3, with 12 nucleotides matching TRBD2. This CDR3 has 17 residues. V shed 6 bases and J 0 bases; nucleotides not matched to a gene: 7. The germline gives CDR1 ENHRY, CDR2 SYGVKD. The CDR3 region is CAISRSLAGGSTDTQYF. CDR3 nucleotides: TGTGCCATCAGCCGATCACTAGCGGGAGGAAGCACAGATACGCAGTATTTT.

This chain connects TRBV7-2 to TRBJ1-3; D gene uncertain. CDR1 SGHTA and CDR2 FQGNSA come from the germline V gene. The CDR3 is made up of 13 amino acids. V shed 5 bases and J shed 4 bases, with 9 bases lying between them. The CDR3 region is CASSQSGGNTIYF. The CDR3 DNA reads as TGTGCCAGCAGCCAAAGCGGGGGAAACACCATATATTTT.

The V gene is TRBV7-9, the J gene TRBJ2-7, with 7 nucleotides matching TRBD1. Trimming took 0 bases from V and 3 from J; bases not matched to a gene: 8. Per the germline V gene, CDR1 is SEHNR and CDR2 is FQNEAQ (reference sequence). This CDR3 has 16 amino acids. The CDR3 DNA reads TGTGCCAGCAGCTTAGCGGGGACAGTGCGGATCTACGAGCAGTACTTC. Its translation is CASSLAGTVRIYEQYF.

This chain joins TRBV4-1 and TRBJ2-7, with 8 bases aligning to TRBD2. The CDR3 contains 15 residues. V lost 1 base to trimming and J lost 0 bases; unmatched junction nucleotides: 2. In germline, CDR1 is MGHRA, CDR2 YSYEKL. CDR3 in amino acids: CASSQAGGSSYEQYF. CDR3 bases: TGCGCCAGCAGCCAAGCGGGGGGGAGCTCCTACGAGCAGTACTTC.

This clone was seen a handful of times. The chain uses TRBV27 and TRBJ2-7, with D maybe TRBD1 (6 bases). This CDR3 spans 15 amino acids. V lost 3 bases and J 3 bases, leaving 15 bases between the germline ends. The V gene's germline CDR1 is MNHEY and CDR2 SMNVEV (reference sequence). As DNA, the CDR3 is TGTGCCAGCAGTTTTCCCGGGACATATCGCTACGAGCAGTACTTC. Encoded protein: CASSFPGTYRYEQYF.

V is TRBV5-4 and J is TRBJ1-4; D may be TRBD1 (6 bases). Germline V lookup: CDR1 SGHNT, CDR2 YYREEE (reference sequence). V gave up 3 bases and J gave up 8 bases, with 23 bases separating them. The CDR3 has 17 amino acids. CDR3 in DNA: TGTGCCAGCAGCTCGGTCCAGGGACAAGAGGCAGACGAAAAACTGTTTTTT. Encoded protein: CASSSVQGQEADEKLFF.

The chain links TRBV15 to TRBJ2-2; TRBD1 matches at 8 bases. Germline V gene lookup returns CDR1 LNHNV and CDR2 YYDKDF (reference sequence). CDR3 length equals 14 residues. V shed 3 bases and J 8 bases; nucleotides not matched to a gene: 5. The CDR3 sequence: CATSSTGGWGELFF. CDR3 DNA sequence: TGTGCCACCAGCAGTACAGGGGGATGGGGGGAGCTGTTTTTT.

CDR3 protein: CASSRTDPSNQPQHF. For the CDR3, the DNA is TGTGCCAGCAGTCGGACAGACCCTAGCAATCAGCCCCAGCATTTT. The V gene is TRBV6-5, the J gene TRBJ1-5; TRBD1 might be the D (6 bases). V was cut by 5 bases and J by 0 bases, with 11 bases left in between. CDR1 MNHEY and CDR2 SVGAGI come from the germline V gene. The CDR3 extends over 15 amino acids.

This clone was picked up a small number of times. The chain joins TRBV6-1 to TRBJ1-4, with D possibly TRBD1 on 5 matching bases. CDR1 MNHNS and CDR2 SASEGT come from the germline V gene. The CDR3 covers 14 residues. V was pared by 8 bases and J by 7 bases, with 17 bases between. The CDR3 loop reads CASGAGLGREKLFF. CDR3 sequence (DNA): TGTGCCAGCGGGGCAGGGCTAGGACGTGAAAAACTGTTTTTT.

About this clone itself: This same CDR3 is encoded by further DNA sequences in the sample. This chain connects TRBV19 to TRBJ2-7; 10 nucleotides match TRBD1. Trimming cost V 5 bases and J 5 bases; bases outside gene matches: 6. The CDR3 loop spans 14 amino acids. Germline lookup yields CDR1 LNHDA and CDR2 SQIVND (reference sequence). The CDR3 reads CASSSGQGVHEQYF. CDR3 sequence (DNA): TGTGCCAGTAGTTCCGGACAGGGGGTCCACGAGCAGTACTTC. Full variable domain (outside the CDR3, taken from reference TRBV19 and TRBJ2-7): DGGITQSPKYLFRKEGQNVTLSCEQNLNHDAMYWYRQDPGQGLRLIYYSQIVNDFQKGDIAEGYSVSREKKESFPLTVTSAQKNPTAFYLCASSSGQGVHEQYFGPGTRLTVT.

The chain has TRBV28 and TRBJ2-2; 7 bases are shared with TRBD1. V trimming: 7 bases; J trimming: 5 bases; junction bases outside the gene matches: 4. This CDR3 has 13 amino acids. CDR1 is MDHEN, CDR2 SYDVKM, per germline. The CDR3 sequence is CASNRGQTGELFF. DNA for the CDR3: TGTGCCAGCAATAGGGGGCAGACCGGGGAGCTGTTTTTT.

The chain employs TRBV9 and TRBJ2-3; maybe TRBD1 (5 bases). Germline loops: CDR1 SGDLS, CDR2 YYNGEE. There are 15 residues in the CDR3. Trimming took off 0 bases at V and 3 bases at J, with 11 bases between the two ends. CDR3 DNA sequence: TGTGCCAGCAGCGTAGTGTCAGGGATGACAGATACGCAGTATTTT. Protein: CASSVVSGMTDTQYF.

CDR3 nucleotide sequence: TGTGCCAGTAGTATACGGGGTGAAAAACTGTTTTTT. It specifies CASSIRGEKLFF. The gene calls are TRBV19 and TRBJ1-4; no definite D call. This CDR3 is 12 amino acids long. Trimming stripped 2 bases from V and 7 bases from J, with 5 bases between. Germline CDR1 LNHDA, CDR2 SQIVND (reference sequence).

CDR3 in DNA: TGTGCCAGTAGTATCCTAGCGGGGCAATCGAACACCGGGGAGCTGTTTTTT. The encoded protein is CASSILAGQSNTGELFF. This sequence joins TRBV19 and TRBJ2-2; 9 nucleotides line up with TRBD2. Per germline, CDR1 LNHDA and CDR2 SQIVND (reference sequence). The CDR3 is 17 residues long. V dropped 3 bases and J dropped 0; count of bases not matched to a gene: 5.

The chain employs TRBV19 and TRBJ1-2; perhaps TRBD1 as D (5 bases). This CDR3 has 14 amino acids. V shed 6 bases and J shed 5 bases, with 16 bases lying between them. Germline CDR1 LNHDA, CDR2 SQIVND (reference sequence). Here the CDR3 reads CASSNHRGEYGYTF. Written as DNA, the CDR3 is TGTGCCAGTAGCAATCACCGGGGGGAATATGGCTACACCTTC.

Here the CDR3 reads CASSYSGVSNYGYTF. The CDR3 DNA reads as TGTGCCAGCAGTTACAGCGGGGTCTCAAACTATGGCTACACCTTC. This chain uses TRBV6-5 with TRBJ1-2; D ambiguous. V gave up 2 bases and J gave up 2 bases, with 12 bases separating them. The CDR3 runs 15 residues. CDR1 MNHEY and CDR2 SVGAGI come from the germline V gene.

In the case of this clone: This same CDR3 is encoded by further DNA sequences in the sample. The rearrangement joins TRBV10-1 to TRBJ2-3, with 11 bases identical to TRBD1. In germline, CDR1 is WNHNN, CDR2 SYGVQD (reference sequence). With V trimmed by 6 bases and J by 4 bases, 3 bases remained unmatched. The CDR3 loop spans 14 amino acids. The CDR3 reads CASRDRGPADTQYF. CDR3 nucleotides: TGCGCCAGCAGGGACAGGGGGCCCGCAGATACGCAGTATTTT.

Comment on this clone: This may stem from a read error, because a much larger clone lies one nucleotide away. V and J are TRBV5-6 and TRBJ1-2; D unclear. The CDR3 has 12 residues. The germline V gene encodes CDR1 SGHDT and CDR2 YYEEEE. V dropped 3 bases and J dropped 0 bases, with 3 bases sitting between them. CDR3 residues: CASSSTNYGYTF. In nucleotides, the CDR3 is TGTGCCAGCAGCTCCACTAACTATGGCTACACCTTC.

The V and J genes are TRBV14 and TRBJ2-1; TRBD2 matches 7 bases. Per the germline V gene, CDR1 is SGHDN and CDR2 is FVKESK. The CDR3 loop spans 16 amino acids. V lost 2 bases, J lost 0 bases, and 4 bases stayed unmatched. CDR3 bases: TGTGCCAGCAGCCAAACGACTAGCAGCTCCTACAATGAGCAGTTCTTC. Protein sequence: CASSQTTSSSYNEQFF. Together with reference TRBV14 and TRBJ2-1, the CDR3 gives the full variable domain: EAGVTQFPSHSVIEKGQTVTLRCDPISGHDNLYWYRRVMGKEIKFLLHFVKESKQDESGMPNNRFLAERTGGTYSTLKVQPAELEDSGVYFCASSQTTSSSYNEQFFGPGTRLTVL.

The rearrangement links TRBV5-6 to TRBJ1-1; 8 bases line up with TRBD1. The CDR3 runs 15 residues. Germline V gene lookup returns CDR1 SGHDT and CDR2 YYEEEE. V was clipped by 4 bases and J by 0 bases; unmatched bases: 5. CDR3 region: CASSEGTGMNTEAFF. The CDR3 DNA reads TGTGCCAGCAGCGAAGGGACAGGCATGAACACTGAAGCTTTCTTT.

This chain connects TRBV2 to TRBJ1-2; 12 bases agree with TRBD1. Germline-derived CDR1 and CDR2 are SNHLY and FYNNEI. This CDR3 is built from 14 residues. Trimming took 0 bases from V and 14 from J; bases not matched to a gene: 7. For the CDR3, the DNA is TGTGCCAGCAGTGAAGCGCTGGGACAGGGGGCCAAGACCTTC. Translating it yields CASSEALGQGAKTF.

The chain has TRBV6-5 and TRBJ2-5, with TRBD1 matching over 11 bases. The closer fit of TRBJ2-7 to the DNA end suggests the J call may be wrong. This CDR3 spans 14 amino acids. CDR1 MNHEY and CDR2 SVGAGI come from the germline V gene. This chain's CDR3 is CASSYSDRGREQYF. The CDR3 region has the DNA TGTGCCAGCAGTTATTCGGACAGGGGGCGCGAGCAGTACTTC.

V gene TRBV27 combines with J gene TRBJ1-5; maybe TRBD1 (5 bases). Looked up from germline, CDR1 is MNHEY and CDR2 is SMNVEV (reference sequence). The CDR3 extends over 15 amino acids. Trimming left V 3 bases short and J 2 bases short, with 11 bases between. The CDR3 region has the DNA TGTGCCAGCAGTTTTGGCGGGGGAGGCAATCAGCCCCAGCATTTT. It specifies CASSFGGGGNQPQHF.

In nucleotides, the CDR3 is TGTGCCAGCAGCCCCCCGGGACTAGCGGGAGCCCGCTCCTACAATGAGCAGTTCTTC. The encoded protein is CASSPPGLAGARSYNEQFF. The rearrangement links TRBV7-2 to TRBJ2-1; TRBD2 agrees at 14 bases. CDR3 length: 19 amino acids. Trimming at V came to 5 bases and at J to 0 bases, leaving 9 bases not matched to a gene. Germline lookup yields CDR1 SGHTA and CDR2 FQGNSA.

This chain joins TRBV2 and TRBJ2-3; 9 bases map to TRBD2. Trimming at V came to 3 bases and at J to 1 base, leaving 8 bases not matched to a gene. In germline, CDR1 is SNHLY, CDR2 FYNNEI. The CDR3 is 17 amino acids. CDR3 in DNA: TGTGCCAGCAGTGAGATGGGCGGGAGGGCCGGCACAGATACGCAGTATTTT. Its protein is CASSEMGGRAGTDTQYF. Using reference TRBV2 and TRBJ2-3 for the parts outside the CDR3, the full variable domain is EPEVTQTPSHQVTQMGQEVILRCVPISNHLYFYWYRQILGQKVEFLVSFYNNEISEKSEIFDDQFSVERPDGSNFTLKIRSTKLEDSAMYFCASSEMGGRAGTDTQYFGPGTRLTVL.

V and J are TRBV29-1 and TRBJ2-5; a weak D match, TRBD2 (6 bases). The CDR3 consists of 13 residues. Germline CDR1 SQVTM, CDR2 ANQGSEA. The germline V and J ends were trimmed by 4 bases and 2 bases, with 11 bases remaining between them. CDR3 in amino acids: CSVGVGGQETQYF. In DNA, the CDR3 is TGCAGCGTTGGCGTCGGGGGACAAGAGACCCAGTACTTC.

The rearrangement joins TRBV5-1 to TRBJ2-5; TRBD1 agrees at 7 bases. Trimming at V came to 4 bases and at J to 0 bases, leaving 3 bases not matched to a gene. CDR3 length: 14 amino acids. Germline loops: CDR1 SGHRS, CDR2 YFSETQ. The CDR3 here is CASSPGTDQETQYF. CDR3 sequence (DNA): TGCGCCAGCAGCCCTGGGACAGACCAAGAGACCCAGTACTTC.

In nucleotides, the CDR3 is TGCGCCAGCAGCCAAGGCACGGCTAACTATGGCTACACCTTC. As protein: CASSQGTANYGYTF. This chain connects TRBV4-3 to TRBJ1-2; D is ambiguous. The V gene's germline CDR1 is LGHNA and CDR2 YSLEER. The CDR3 contains 14 residues. Trimming removed 1 base at V and 0 bases at J, with 6 bases between.